The clone carrying this T cell receptor beta chain is a singleton in its sample. The antigen is undetermined. These data originate in a study of blood T cells in healthy people across ages. Whole-study findings and limits: Estimated diversity that came from one million T cells was considered an underestimate. What prevented conclusive comparison of naive and antigen-experienced cells was that PBMCs were unsorted.

A J-beta primer mix and a sample-barcoded 5' primer were used in a second PCR of roughly 6 to 11 cycles. Every sample returned 2.5 million or more CDR3-containing paired-end reads. TCRdb reprocessed the 5' RACE reads with MiXCR, giving one entry per CDR3 protein. The table includes about 640,000 distinct CDR3 sequences, about 30% detected once. CDR3 length equals 14 residues. CDR1 is MNHEY and CDR2 is SVGAGI in the germline V gene. V lost 6 bases and J 5 bases, leaving 16 bases between the germline ends. This receptor was taken from a woman of 80 years or more in good health. V gene TRBV6-5 combines with J gene TRBJ2-5; D gene ambiguous. Source material: blood. The DNA for the CDR3 is TGTGCCAGCAGACGCCCGCAGAAACAGGAGACCCAGTACTTC. Translation: CASRRPQKQETQYF.